This TCR beta chain was sequenced in a study of T-cell memory formation after mild COVID-19. In the study overall: The TCR clusters were mostly specific to one donor. Whole-study results and caveats: Pre-infection memory harbored some responding clones, suggesting cross-reactive memory joined.

The table lists this clonotype with a few counts. The antigen is unknown. V lost 3 bases to trimming and J lost 5 bases, with 3 bases between them. CDR1 SGHVS and CDR2 FNYEAQ come from the germline V gene. This CDR3 has 11 amino acids. TCRdb redid the calling of the 5' RACE reads with MiXCR, one entry per CDR3 protein. The table lists about half a million distinct CDR3 sequences, 18% of them singletons. The gene calls are TRBV7-6 and TRBJ2-3; D is unresolved. The sequenced sample consisted of PBMCs or a T cell subset sorted from them (not recorded which). The sequence came from an adult woman who had mild COVID-19 (a few samples of this study predate the infection). Cell type and time point are not known. The CDR3 DNA is TGTGCCAGCAGCTTCCAAGATACGCAGTATTTT. Translated: CASSFQDTQYF. The full variable domain, its missing parts supplied by reference TRBV7-6 and TRBJ2-3, is GAGVSQSPRYKVTKRGQDVALRCDPISGHVSLYWYRQALGQGPEFLTYFNYEAQQDKSGLPNDRFSAERPEGSISTLTIQRTEQRDSAMYRCASSFQDTQYFGPGTRLTVL.